The present T cell receptor beta chain was sequenced within a study of glioma-infiltrating T cells. This clonotype has at least ten counts. The target antigen is unknown. The germline gives CDR1 LNHNV, CDR2 YYDKDF (reference sequence). V shed 5 bases and J shed 4 bases, with 14 bases lying between them. This CDR3 has 14 amino acids. Study results and limitations: Non-neoplastic patients had below-expected tissue-blood divergence, while all gliomas exceeded expectation.

Amplification of TCR alpha and beta CDR3 regions from RNA used iRepertoire nested multiplex PCR. Using its own MiXCR run on the multiplex PCR reads, TCRdb lists one record per CDR3 protein. This sample has some 90,000 distinct CDR3 sequences, with approximately 40% found just once. The specimen was glioma tissue, nonneoplastic brain tissue, or PBMCs (not recorded which). This clonotype was sampled from a human donor with low-grade glioma or glioblastoma, undergoing nonglioma brain surgery, or in good health (not recorded which). The chain links TRBV15 to TRBJ1-2; a weak D match, TRBD1 (5 bases). The CDR3 here is CATSGAGTGYGYTF. As DNA, the CDR3 is TGTGCCACCAGCGGAGCCGGGACCGGCTATGGCTACACCTTC.